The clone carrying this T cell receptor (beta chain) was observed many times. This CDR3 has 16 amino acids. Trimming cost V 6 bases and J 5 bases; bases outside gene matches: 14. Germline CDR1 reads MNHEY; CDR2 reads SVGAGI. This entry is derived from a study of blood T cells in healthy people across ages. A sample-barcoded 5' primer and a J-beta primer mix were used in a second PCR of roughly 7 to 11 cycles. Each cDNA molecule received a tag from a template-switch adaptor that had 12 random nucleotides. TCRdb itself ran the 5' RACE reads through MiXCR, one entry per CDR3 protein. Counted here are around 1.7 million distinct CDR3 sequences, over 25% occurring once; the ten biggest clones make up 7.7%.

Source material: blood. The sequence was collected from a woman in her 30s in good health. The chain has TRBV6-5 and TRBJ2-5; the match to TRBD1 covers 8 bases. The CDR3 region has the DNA TGTGCCAGCAGCAGATCGACCGGGACAGGAGGGGAGACCCAGTACTTC. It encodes CASSRSTGTGGETQYF.